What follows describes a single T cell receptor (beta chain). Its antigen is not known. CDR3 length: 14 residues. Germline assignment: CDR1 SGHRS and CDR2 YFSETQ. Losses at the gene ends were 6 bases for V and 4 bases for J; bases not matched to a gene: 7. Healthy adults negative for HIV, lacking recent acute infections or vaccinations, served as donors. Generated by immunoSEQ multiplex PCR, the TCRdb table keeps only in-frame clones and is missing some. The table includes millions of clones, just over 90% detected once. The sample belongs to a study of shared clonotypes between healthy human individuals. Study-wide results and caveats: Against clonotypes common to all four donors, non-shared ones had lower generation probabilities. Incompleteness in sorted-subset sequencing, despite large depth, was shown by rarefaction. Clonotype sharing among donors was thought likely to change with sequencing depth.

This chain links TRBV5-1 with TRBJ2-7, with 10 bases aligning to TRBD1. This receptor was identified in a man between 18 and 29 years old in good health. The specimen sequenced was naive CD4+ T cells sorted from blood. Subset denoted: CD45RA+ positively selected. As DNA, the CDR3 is TGCGCCAGCAACGCGGGACAGGGGAGTTACGAGCAGTACTTC. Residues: CASNAGQGSYEQYF. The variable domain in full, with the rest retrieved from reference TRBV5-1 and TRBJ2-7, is KAGVTQTPRYLIKTRGQQVTLSCSPISGHRSVSWYQQTPGQGLQFLFEYFSETQRNKGNFPGRFSGRQFSNSRSEMNVSTLELGDSALYLCASNAGQGSYEQYFGPGTRLTVT.